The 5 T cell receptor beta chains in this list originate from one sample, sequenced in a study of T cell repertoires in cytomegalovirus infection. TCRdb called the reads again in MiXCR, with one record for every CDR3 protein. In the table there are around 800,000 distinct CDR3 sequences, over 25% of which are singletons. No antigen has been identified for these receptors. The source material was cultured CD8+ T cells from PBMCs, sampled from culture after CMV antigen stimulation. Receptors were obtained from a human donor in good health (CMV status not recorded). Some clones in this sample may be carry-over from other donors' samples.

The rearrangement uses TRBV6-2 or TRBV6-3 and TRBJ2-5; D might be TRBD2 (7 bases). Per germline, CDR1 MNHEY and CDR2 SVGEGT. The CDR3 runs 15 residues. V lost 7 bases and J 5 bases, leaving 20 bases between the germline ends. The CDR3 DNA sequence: TGTGCCAGCAATGGCCCCGGGGGGCGAAAGGAGACCCAGTACTTC. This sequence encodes CASNGPGGRKETQYF.

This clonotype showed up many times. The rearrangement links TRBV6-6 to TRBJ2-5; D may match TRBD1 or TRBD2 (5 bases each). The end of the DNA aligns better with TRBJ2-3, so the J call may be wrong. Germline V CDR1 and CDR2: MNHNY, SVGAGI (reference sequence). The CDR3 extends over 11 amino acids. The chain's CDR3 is CASSPGGTQYF. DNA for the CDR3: TGTGCCAGCAGTCCTGGGGGTACGCAGTATTTT.

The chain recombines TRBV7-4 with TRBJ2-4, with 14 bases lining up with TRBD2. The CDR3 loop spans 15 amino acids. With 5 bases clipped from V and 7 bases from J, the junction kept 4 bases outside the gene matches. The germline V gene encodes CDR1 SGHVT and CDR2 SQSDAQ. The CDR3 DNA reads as TGTGCCAGCAGCAGACGGACTAGCGGGGGGAACATTCAGTACTTC. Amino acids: CASSRRTSGGNIQYF.

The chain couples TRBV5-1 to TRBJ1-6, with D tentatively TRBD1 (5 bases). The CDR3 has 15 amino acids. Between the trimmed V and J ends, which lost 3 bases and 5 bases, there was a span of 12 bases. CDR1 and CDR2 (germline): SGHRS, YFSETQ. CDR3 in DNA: TGCGCCAGCAGCTCCTTGGGGCTAAATAATTCACCCCTCCACTTT. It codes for CASSSLGLNNSPLHF.

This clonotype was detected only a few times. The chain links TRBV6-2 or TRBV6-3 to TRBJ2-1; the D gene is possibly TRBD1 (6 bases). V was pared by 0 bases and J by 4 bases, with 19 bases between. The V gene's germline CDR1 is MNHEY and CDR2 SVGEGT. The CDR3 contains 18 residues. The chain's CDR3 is CASSYSPRQGTKYNEQFF. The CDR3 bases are TGTGCCAGCAGTTACTCCCCTCGGCAGGGGACGAAATACAATGAGCAGTTCTTC.